Reported below is one TCR beta chain. A read error may be the cause here, since a much bigger clone is one base away. This sample stems from a study of metastatic and nonmetastatic thyroid tumors. The germline CDR1 and CDR2 sequences are SGHNT and YYREEE (reference sequence). V trimming: 1 base; J trimming: 0 bases; junction bases outside the gene matches: 10. The CDR3 contains 17 residues. TCRdb re-clonotyped the PCR reads through MiXCR. The table has tens of thousands of clones, roughly a sixth seen once. No patient had received any treatment before thyroid surgery. The sequencing sample was made of tumor tissue. This rearrangement joins TRBV5-4 to TRBJ2-7; 7 positions agree with TRBD1. This TCR was sampled from a female donor with papillary thyroid cancer or a benign thyroid nodule (not recorded which). Some clones in this sample may be carry-over from other donors' samples. CDR3 DNA sequence: TGTGCCAGCAGCTTGCGGGACAGTGGGCAAAGCTCCTACGAGCAGTACTTC. Its protein is CASSLRDSGQSSYEQYF.